The 5 T cell receptor beta chains below were found in one sample sequenced in a study. The sorted Tregs were CD4+CD25+CD127-/low cells. The TRBV12-4/TRBJ1-2 clonotypes were amplified using barcode primers with ligated adaptors. TCRdb analysed the multiplex PCR reads with MiXCR anew, one entry per CDR3 protein. This table has several hundred distinct CDR3 sequences, around 10% appearing once. The specimen sequenced was Tregs sorted from blood. These receptors were taken from a female donor with breast cancer.

Judged by abundance, this clonotype is large. The chain links TRBV12-3 or TRBV12-4 to TRBJ1-2; D call uncertain. Trimming shortened V by 6 bases and J by 8 bases, and 13 bases separated the two germline ends. This CDR3 region has 12 residues. The CDR3 protein is CASSLGPGGYTF. In DNA, the CDR3 is TGTGCCAGCAGCCTCGGACCCGGCGGCTACACCTTC.

By sample share, this clonotype is large. This chain uses TRBV12-3 or TRBV12-4 with TRBJ1-2; D not resolved. The V end was cut by 7 bases, the J end by 5 bases, with 11 bases between. This CDR3 has 12 residues. In nucleotides, the CDR3 is TGTGCCAGCACCTTAGAGGGTTATGGCTACACCTTC. It translates to CASTLEGYGYTF.

By share of the sample, this clonotype is large. This CDR3 is CASSLGANYGYTF. The CDR3 nucleotides read TGTGCCAGCAGTTTAGGAGCCAACTATGGCTACACCTTC. The J gene is TRBJ1-2, the V gene TRBV12-3 or TRBV12-4, with D unresolved. This CDR3 contains 13 residues. V lost 1 base, J lost 2 bases, and 5 bases lay in between.

This clonotype is large by share. This rearrangement joins TRBV12-3 or TRBV12-4 to TRBJ1-2, with D unclear. V was shortened by 3 bases and J by 1 base, with 12 bases between the two germline ends. This CDR3 contains 15 residues. In nucleotides, the CDR3 is TGTGCCAGCAGTTTGGAACATAGTATTAACTATGGCTACACCTTC. Translated, it gives CASSLEHSINYGYTF.

This clonotype qualifies as large. The gene calls are TRBV12-3 or TRBV12-4 and TRBJ1-2; 7 nucleotides agree with TRBD1. The CDR3 spans 14 residues. Unmatched junction bases numbered 13, after V lost 5 bases and J lost 10 bases. The CDR3 reads CASSHGQALSHYTF. The CDR3 region has the DNA TGTGCCAGCAGTCACGGACAGGCGTTATCGCACTACACCTTC.